The clone carrying this TCR beta chain has only a few counts. The CDR3 is made up of 15 amino acids. Trimming stripped 1 base from V and 2 bases from J, with 9 bases between. Germline V CDR1 and CDR2: SGHRS, YFSETQ. This entry comes from a study of T cells in Graves' hyperthyroidism and ophthalmopathy. TCR beta CDR3 regions were amplified from RNA. TCR CDR3 regions were first amplified by RT-PCR with HTBI primers. Each CDR3 protein is one row after TCRdb ran MiXCR on the multiplex PCR reads. The data hold about 130,000 distinct CDR3 sequences, with around 20% observed a single time. Sequenced material: blood. The chain is built from TRBV5-1 and TRBJ2-2, with D possibly TRBD2 on 6 matching bases. The receptor comes from a woman aged 50 to 65 with Graves' hyperthyroidism that later progressed to Graves' ophthalmopathy. The CDR3 bases are TGCGCCAGCAGCTTGCCGGGAGTAAACACCGGGGAGCTGTTTTTT. Translated, it gives CASSLPGVNTGELFF.